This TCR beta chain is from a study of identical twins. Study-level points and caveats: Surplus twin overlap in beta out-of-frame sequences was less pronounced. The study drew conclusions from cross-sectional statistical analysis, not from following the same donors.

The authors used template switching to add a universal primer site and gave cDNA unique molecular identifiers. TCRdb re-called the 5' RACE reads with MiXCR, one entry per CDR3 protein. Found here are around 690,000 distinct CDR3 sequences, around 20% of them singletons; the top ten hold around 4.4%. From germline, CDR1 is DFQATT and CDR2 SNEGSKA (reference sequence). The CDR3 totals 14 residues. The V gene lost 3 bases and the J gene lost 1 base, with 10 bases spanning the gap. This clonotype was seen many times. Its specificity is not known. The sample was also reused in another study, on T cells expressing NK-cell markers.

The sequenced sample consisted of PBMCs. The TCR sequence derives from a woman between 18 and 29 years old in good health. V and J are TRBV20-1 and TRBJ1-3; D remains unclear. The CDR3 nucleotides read TGCAGTGCTAGTTTCAGCGCATCTGGAAACACCATATATTTT. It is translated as CSASFSASGNTIYF.